The following is a T cell receptor (beta chain) sequence with its context. Its antigen is unidentified. The data are from a study of blood T cells in healthy people across ages. This CDR3 region has 16 residues. Per the germline V gene, CDR1 is SGHTA and CDR2 is FQGNSA. V gave up 1 base and J gave up 2 bases, with 12 bases separating them. No fewer than 5 micrograms of total RNA were isolated from every sample. Overall study findings and caveats: The CMV status of each donor remained undetermined, and this could have confounded shifts in expanded clonotypes.

A J-beta primer mix and a sample-barcoded 5' primer were used in a second PCR of about 7 to 12 cycles. TCRdb recomputed calls from the 5' RACE reads with MiXCR, one row per CDR3 protein. The sample holds hundreds of thousands of distinct CDR3 sequences, roughly 41% seen once. Sequencing input: blood. The source is a man aged 80 or over in good health. The chain links TRBV7-2 to TRBJ1-3, with no clear D. CDR3 amino acids: CASSLDWRSAGNTIYF. CDR3 DNA sequence: TGTGCCAGCAGCTTAGATTGGCGGTCAGCTGGAAACACCATATATTTT.